This TCR beta chain was sequenced during a study of technical replicates of blood from a handful of donors (dated by TCRdb to 2015 to 2018). The germline V gene provides CDR1 MGHRA and CDR2 YSYEKL. The CDR3, from cysteine to phenylalanine, totals 16 residues. CDR3 DNA only is kept here, 48 bases in frame from base 1. Trimming accounts for 5 bases at V and 7 bases at J, while the number of junction bases matched to no gene is 11. Notes on this clone: Its antigen remains undetermined. No base qualities exist here, and no much larger clone lies one base off it.

The library was built by means of the immunoSEQ multiplex PCR assay. What TCRdb holds here is the immuneACCESS table cut down to in-frame rearrangements. Part of the clones is not present; checked against another copy, under half of the missing clones reflect an unresolved V gene, and the others are unexplained. This sample lists 85,000 to 90,000 clones; 85% to 95% were detected once. Over 0.2% of the sample is taken by the ten largest. Sequenced sample: T cells isolated from PBMCs. The sequence came from a human donor in good health. The rearrangement combines TRBV4-1 with TRBJ2-2; 9 bases in between match TRBD1. In nucleotides, the sequence is TGCGCCAGCAGCTACGAGGTAGACAGGGGGTTCGGGGAGCTGTTTTTT. This is translated as CASSYEVDRGFGELFF.